This T cell receptor beta chain is from a study of shared clonotypes between healthy human individuals. The wider study: A few men and a couple of women, aged 18 to 49, were donors. Findings and caveats of the study: Non-shared clonotypes showed lower generation probabilities than clonotypes common to all four donors. Having only a few donors restricted how much genetic and exposure-history diversity was captured.

Measured with immunoSEQ multiplex PCR; TCRdb has only the in-frame clones, and not every one. The sample carries about 590,000 clones, around 95% recorded once. CDR3 length: 15 residues. Trimming stripped 5 bases from V and 6 bases from J, with 17 bases between. Germline CDR1 reads LNHDA; CDR2 reads SQIVND (reference sequence). As to this clone: Its antigen remains unidentified.

CD45RO-negative CD8 cells positively selected for CCR7 made up the naive population, which excluded terminally differentiated effector memory CD45RA+ cells. The sample taken for sequencing was naive CD8+ T cells sorted from blood. The chain employs TRBV19 and TRBJ1-5; maybe TRBD1 (5 bases). The TCR comes from a woman in her twenties or thirties in good health. The CDR3 bases are TGTGCCAGTAGTGAGGCGGCACTTAGGGGTCAGCCCCAGCATTTT. This gives the protein CASSEAALRGQPQHF.